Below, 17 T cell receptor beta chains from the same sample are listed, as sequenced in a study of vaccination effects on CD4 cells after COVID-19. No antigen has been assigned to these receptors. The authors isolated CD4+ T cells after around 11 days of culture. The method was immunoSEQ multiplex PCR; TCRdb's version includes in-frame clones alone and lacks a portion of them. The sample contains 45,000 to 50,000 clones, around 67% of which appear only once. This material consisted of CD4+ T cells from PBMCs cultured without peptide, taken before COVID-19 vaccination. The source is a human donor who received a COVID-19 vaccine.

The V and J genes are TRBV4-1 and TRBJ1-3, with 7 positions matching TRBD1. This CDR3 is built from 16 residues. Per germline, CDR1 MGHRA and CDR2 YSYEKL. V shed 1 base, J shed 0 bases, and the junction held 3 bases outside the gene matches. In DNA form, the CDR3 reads TGCGCCAGCAGCCAAGTAGACAGGGTCTCTGGAAACACCATATATTTT. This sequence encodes CASSQVDRVSGNTIYF.

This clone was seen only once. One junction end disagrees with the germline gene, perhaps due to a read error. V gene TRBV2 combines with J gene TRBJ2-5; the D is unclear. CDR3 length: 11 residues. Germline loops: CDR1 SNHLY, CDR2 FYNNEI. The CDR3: CASSEGVVRDF. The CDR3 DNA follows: TGTGCCAGCAGTGAAGGGGTAGTTAGGGACTTC.

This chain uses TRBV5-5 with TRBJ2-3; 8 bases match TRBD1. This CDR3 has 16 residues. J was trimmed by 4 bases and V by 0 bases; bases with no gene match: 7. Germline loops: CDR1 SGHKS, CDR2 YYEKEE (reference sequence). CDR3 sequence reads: CASSLGQGAGADTQYF. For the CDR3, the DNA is TGTGCCAGCAGCTTGGGGCAGGGGGCTGGTGCAGATACGCAGTATTTT.

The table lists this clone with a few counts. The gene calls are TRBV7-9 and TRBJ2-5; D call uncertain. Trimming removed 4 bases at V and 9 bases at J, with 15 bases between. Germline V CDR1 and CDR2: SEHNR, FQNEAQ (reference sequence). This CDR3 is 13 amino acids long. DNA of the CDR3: TGTGCCAGCAGCTACCAGCCCGAGGCGGCCCAGTACTTC. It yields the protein CASSYQPEAAQYF.

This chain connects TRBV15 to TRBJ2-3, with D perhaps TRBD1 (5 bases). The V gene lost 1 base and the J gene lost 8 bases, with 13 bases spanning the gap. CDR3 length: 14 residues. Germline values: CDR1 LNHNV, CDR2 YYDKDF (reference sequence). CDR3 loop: CATSRVGDRGTQYF. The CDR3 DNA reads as TGTGCCACCAGCAGAGTAGGGGATAGAGGTACGCAGTATTTT. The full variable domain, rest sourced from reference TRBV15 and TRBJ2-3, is DAMVIQNPRYQVTQFGKPVTLSCSQTLNHNVMYWYQQKSSQAPKLLFHYYDKDFNNEADTPDNFQSRRPNTSFCFLDIRSPGLGDTAMYLCATSRVGDRGTQYFGPGTRLTVL.

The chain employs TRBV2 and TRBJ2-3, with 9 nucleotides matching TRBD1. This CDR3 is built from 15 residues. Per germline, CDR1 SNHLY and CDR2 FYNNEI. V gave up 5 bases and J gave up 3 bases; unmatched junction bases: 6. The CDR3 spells CASSQGQGRTDTQYF. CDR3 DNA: TGTGCCAGCAGTCAGGGACAGGGAAGGACAGATACGCAGTATTTT. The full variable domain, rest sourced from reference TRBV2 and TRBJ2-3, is EPEVTQTPSHQVTQMGQEVILRCVPISNHLYFYWYRQILGQKVEFLVSFYNNEISEKSEIFDDQFSVERPDGSNFTLKIRSTKLEDSAMYFCASSQGQGRTDTQYFGPGTRLTVL.

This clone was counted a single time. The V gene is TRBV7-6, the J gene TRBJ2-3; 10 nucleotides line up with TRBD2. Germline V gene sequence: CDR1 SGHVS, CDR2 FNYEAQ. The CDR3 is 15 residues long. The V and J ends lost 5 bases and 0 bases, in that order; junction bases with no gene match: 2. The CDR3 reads CASSLSGRSTDTQYF. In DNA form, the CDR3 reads TGTGCCAGCAGCCTTAGCGGGAGGAGCACAGATACGCAGTATTTT.

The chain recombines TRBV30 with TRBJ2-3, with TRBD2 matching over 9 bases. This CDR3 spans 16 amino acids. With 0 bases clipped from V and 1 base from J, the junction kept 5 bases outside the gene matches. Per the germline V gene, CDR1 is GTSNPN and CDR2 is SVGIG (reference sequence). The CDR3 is CAWSVPGLAGTDTQYF. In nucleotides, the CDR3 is TGTGCCTGGAGTGTTCCGGGACTAGCAGGCACAGATACGCAGTATTTT.

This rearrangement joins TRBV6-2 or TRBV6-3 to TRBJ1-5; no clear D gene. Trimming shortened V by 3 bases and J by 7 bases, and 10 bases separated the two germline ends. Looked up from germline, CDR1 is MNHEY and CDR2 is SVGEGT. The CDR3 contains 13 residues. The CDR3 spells CASSYEEKQPQHF. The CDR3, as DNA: TGTGCCAGCAGTTATGAGGAGAAACAGCCCCAGCATTTT.

CDR3 region: CASSLASRPMTYEQYF. The CDR3 DNA is TGTGCCAGCAGCTTAGCTTCCAGGCCGATGACCTACGAGCAGTACTTC. This chain links TRBV7-2 with TRBJ2-7, with D unresolved. The CDR3 runs to 16 residues. Germline CDR1 is SGHTA and CDR2 is FQGNSA. Trimming removed 0 bases at V and 2 bases at J, with 14 bases between.

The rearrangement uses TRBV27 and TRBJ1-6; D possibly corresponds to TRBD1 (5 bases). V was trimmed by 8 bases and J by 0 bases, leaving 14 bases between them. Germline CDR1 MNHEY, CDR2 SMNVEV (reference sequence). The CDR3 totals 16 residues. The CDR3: CASQRGTGSYNSPLHF. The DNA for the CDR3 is TGTGCCAGCCAACGGGGGACGGGCTCCTATAATTCACCCCTCCACTTT.

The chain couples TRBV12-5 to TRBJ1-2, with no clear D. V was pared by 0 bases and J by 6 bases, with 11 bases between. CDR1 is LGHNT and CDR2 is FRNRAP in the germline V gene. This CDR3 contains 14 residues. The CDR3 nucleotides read TGTGCTAGTGGTTTGGTACCAACAGTGGATGGCTACACCTTC. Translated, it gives CASGLVPTVDGYTF.

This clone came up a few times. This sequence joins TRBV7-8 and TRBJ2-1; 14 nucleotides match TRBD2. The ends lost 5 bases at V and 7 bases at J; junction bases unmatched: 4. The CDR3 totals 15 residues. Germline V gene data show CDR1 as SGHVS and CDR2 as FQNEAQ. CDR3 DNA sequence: TGTGCCAGCAGCGCGACTAGCGGGAGGGGGAATGAGCAGTTCTTC. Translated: CASSATSGRGNEQFF.

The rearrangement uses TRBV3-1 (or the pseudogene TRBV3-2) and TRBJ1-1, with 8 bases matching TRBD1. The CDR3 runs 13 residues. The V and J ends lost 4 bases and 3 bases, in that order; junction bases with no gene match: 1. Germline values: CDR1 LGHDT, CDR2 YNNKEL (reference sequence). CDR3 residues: CASSPTGDTEAFF. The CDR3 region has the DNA TGTGCCAGCAGCCCGACAGGGGACACTGAAGCTTTCTTT.

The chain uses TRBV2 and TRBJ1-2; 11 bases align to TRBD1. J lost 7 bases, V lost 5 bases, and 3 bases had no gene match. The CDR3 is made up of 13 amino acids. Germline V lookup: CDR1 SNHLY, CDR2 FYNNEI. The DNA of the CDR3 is TGTGCCAGCAGTCCCGGACAGGGGGCTGGCTACACCTTC. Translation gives CASSPGQGAGYTF.

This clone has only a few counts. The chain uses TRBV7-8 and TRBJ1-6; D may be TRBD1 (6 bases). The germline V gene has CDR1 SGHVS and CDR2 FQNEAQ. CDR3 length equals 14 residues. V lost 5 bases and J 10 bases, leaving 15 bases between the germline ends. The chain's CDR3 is CASSEQGVGSPLHF. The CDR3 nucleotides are TGTGCCAGCAGCGAACAGGGCGTGGGGTCACCCCTCCACTTT.

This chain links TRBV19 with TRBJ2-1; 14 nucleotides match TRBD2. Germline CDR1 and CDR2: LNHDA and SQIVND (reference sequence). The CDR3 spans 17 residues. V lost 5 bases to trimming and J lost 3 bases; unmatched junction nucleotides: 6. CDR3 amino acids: CASSSRLAGGNYNEQFF. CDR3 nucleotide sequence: TGTGCCAGTAGTTCCCGACTAGCGGGAGGGAACTACAATGAGCAGTTCTTC. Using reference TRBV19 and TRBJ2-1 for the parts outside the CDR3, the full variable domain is DGGITQSPKYLFRKEGQNVTLSCEQNLNHDAMYWYRQDPGQGLRLIYYSQIVNDFQKGDIAEGYSVSREKKESFPLTVTSAQKNPTAFYLCASSSRLAGGNYNEQFFGPGTRLTVL.